The 3 T cell receptor beta chains below were found in one sample sequenced in a study of blood T cell repertoires in COVID-19. TCRdb keeps only in-frame clones here, not all; method: immunoSEQ multiplex PCR. The sample has some 170,000 clones; 82% are singletons. The sample was peripheral blood. The receptors shown here come from a woman between 65 and 79 years old with acute or convalescent COVID-19.

This chain connects TRBV6-6 to TRBJ1-5; no firm D call. V shed 2 bases and J shed 6 bases, with 17 bases lying between them. Germline V gene lookup returns CDR1 MNHNY and CDR2 SVGAGI (reference sequence). The CDR3 extends over 16 amino acids. CDR3 sequence reads: CASSYPRSGSTQPQHF. CDR3 nucleotides: TGTGCCAGCAGTTACCCCCGTTCGGGTTCCACTCAGCCCCAGCATTTT.

The chain recombines TRBV11-3 with TRBJ2-7; 8 bases line up with TRBD2. Losses at the gene ends were 1 base for V and 6 bases for J; bases not matched to a gene: 8. The V gene's germline CDR1 is SGHNT and CDR2 YENEEA. The CDR3 spans 15 residues. CDR3 in amino acids: CASSLGGTRWSEQYF. The CDR3 DNA reads as TGTGCCAGCAGCTTAGGAGGGACTAGGTGGTCCGAGCAGTACTTC.

This chain links TRBV11-1 with TRBJ1-3, with D perhaps TRBD1 (5 bases). Trimming pared 4 bases from V and 4 bases from J, leaving 8 bases between. Per germline, CDR1 SGHAT and CDR2 FQDESV (reference sequence). CDR3 length: 13 residues. The CDR3 region has the DNA TGTGCCAGCAGCTCAAGACAGGGAAACACCATATATTTT. It specifies CASSSRQGNTIYF.